The 27 T cell receptor beta chains in this list originate from one sample, sequenced in a study of CD8+ T cells in alopecia areata. Sample treatment: oral pan-JAK inhibitor, 5-10 mg twice daily. cDNA reverse transcribed from extracted RNA served as the sequencing template. Profiled with immunoSEQ multiplex PCR; TCRdb holds only in-frame clones, not every one. Here the sample spans about 250,000 clones, about 62% being singletons. The sequencing here drew on CD4+ T cells sorted from blood, taken between weeks 51 and 54, from a patient treated with tofacitinib. Receptor source: a human donor with alopecia areata.

This clone was observed many times. The chain carries TRBV2 and TRBJ2-5, with a weak D call TRBD1 (5 bases). CDR1 is SNHLY, CDR2 FYNNEI, per germline. V lost 10 bases and J lost 4, with 16 bases in between. This CDR3 spans 13 amino acids. CDR3 coding DNA: TGTGCCACCGAAAGGGGCCTTAGAGAGACCCAGTACTTC. Translated: CATERGLRETQYF.

J is TRBJ1-1 and V is TRBV7-9; TRBD1 is a possible D gene (5 bases). Germline CDR1 and CDR2: SEHNR and FQNEAQ (reference sequence). Deletions cut 4 bases from V and 1 base from J, with 13 bases between. The CDR3 totals 15 residues. CDR3 DNA sequence: TGTGCCAGCAGCTCTCTCTGGGGGTCGAACACTGAAGCTTTCTTT. It specifies CASSSLWGSNTEAFF. The full variable domain, in which reference TRBV7-9 and TRBJ1-1 provide the parts outside the CDR3, is DTGVSQNPRHKITKRGQNVTFRCDPISEHNRLYWYRQTLGQGPEFLTYFQNEAQLEKSRLLSDRFSAERPKGSFSTLEIQRTEQGDSAMYLCASSSLWGSNTEAFFGQGTRLTVV.

This chain joins TRBV29-1 and TRBJ2-2; D is possibly TRBD2 (6 bases). Germline V gene data show CDR1 as SQVTM and CDR2 as ANQGSEA. The germline V and J ends were trimmed by 4 bases and 1 base, with 10 bases remaining between them. This CDR3 comprises 14 residues. DNA for the CDR3: TGCAGCGTTGCCCCGGGACTGAACACCGGGGAGCTGTTTTTT. This encodes CSVAPGLNTGELFF.

The table lists this clone with a few counts. V and J are TRBV6-5 and TRBJ1-1, with D unresolved. This CDR3 has 15 residues. From germline, CDR1 is MNHEY and CDR2 SVGAGI. V was clipped by 0 bases and J by 5 bases, with 13 bases between them. The CDR3 is CASSYSSFGRTEAFF. CDR3 coding DNA: TGTGCCAGCAGTTACTCGAGCTTCGGGAGGACTGAAGCTTTCTTT.

V gene TRBV27 combines with J gene TRBJ1-5; D gene ambiguous. The germline V and J ends were trimmed by 5 bases and 7 bases, with 12 bases remaining between them. The CDR3 totals 13 residues. Germline assignment: CDR1 MNHEY and CDR2 SMNVEV (reference sequence). CDR3 sequence reads: CASSPTREQPQHF. In DNA, the CDR3 is TGTGCCAGCAGTCCCACAAGGGAACAGCCCCAGCATTTT.

The chain joins TRBV28 to TRBJ2-5; D gene uncertain. The CDR3 is made up of 14 amino acids. Trimming pared 3 bases from V and 6 bases from J, leaving 14 bases between. In germline, CDR1 is MDHEN, CDR2 SYDVKM. CDR3 coding DNA: TGTGCCAGCAGTTTCCAGGAGACGGGCAAGACCCAGTACTTC. It is translated as CASSFQETGKTQYF.

In its sample, this clone was seen a few times. Distinct nucleotide sequences in the sample also encode this CDR3. This chain's CDR3 is CSVARGSYEQYF. The DNA of the CDR3 is TGCAGCGTGGCCCGGGGTTCCTACGAGCAGTACTTC. The rearrangement links TRBV29-1 to TRBJ2-7; possible D gene TRBD2, 5 bases. The V end was cut by 6 bases, the J end by 1 base, with 10 bases between. The CDR3 covers 12 residues. CDR1 is SQVTM and CDR2 is ANQGSEA in the germline V gene.

The genes are TRBV4-1 and TRBJ2-7, with 7 bases matching TRBD1. J was trimmed by 4 bases and V by 0 bases; bases with no gene match: 6. Germline CDR1 MGHRA, CDR2 YSYEKL. The CDR3 is made up of 15 amino acids. CDR3 protein: CASSQDNRGLYEQYF. The CDR3 DNA reads TGCGCCAGCAGCCAAGATAACAGGGGCCTTTACGAGCAGTACTTC.

The rearrangement uses TRBV5-4 and TRBJ1-1; 7 bases match TRBD1. Germline V gene lookup returns CDR1 SGHNT and CDR2 YYREEE (reference sequence). This CDR3 spans 14 amino acids. V trimming: 4 bases; J trimming: 1 base; junction bases outside the gene matches: 4. DNA of the CDR3: TGTGCCAGCAGCCCCAGGACAGGGAACACTGAAGCTTTCTTT. It codes for CASSPRTGNTEAFF. Together with reference TRBV5-4 and TRBJ1-1, the CDR3 gives the full variable domain: ETGVTQSPTHLIKTRGQQVTLRCSSQSGHNTVSWYQQALGQGPQFIFQYYREEENGRGNFPPRFSGLQFPNYSSELNVNALELDDSALYLCASSPRTGNTEAFFGQGTRLTVV.

The J gene is TRBJ2-5, the V gene TRBV7-3, with D perhaps being TRBD1 or TRBD2 (5 bases each). CDR1 and CDR2 from the germline V gene are SGHTA and FQGTGA. CDR3 length equals 13 residues. Between the trimmed V and J ends, which lost 5 bases and 4 bases, there was a span of 11 bases. The chain's CDR3 is CASSPGPSETQYF. CDR3 nucleotide sequence: TGTGCCAGCAGCCCGGGACCGTCAGAGACCCAGTACTTC.

The count of this clone is one. V and J are TRBV29-1 and TRBJ2-7; TRBD2 might be the D (8 bases). This CDR3 has 13 amino acids. V lost 5 bases to trimming and J lost 2 bases, with 13 bases between them. Germline V CDR1 and CDR2: SQVTM, ANQGSEA. The CDR3: CSVSGGGPYEQYF. The CDR3 nucleotides read TGCAGCGTTTCGGGAGGGGGCCCCTACGAGCAGTACTTC.

The J gene is TRBJ2-1, the V gene TRBV9; D might be TRBD1 (6 bases). From germline, CDR1 is SGDLS and CDR2 YYNGEE. This CDR3 has 16 amino acids. V was shortened by 0 bases and J by 8 bases, with 18 bases between the two germline ends. CDR3 nucleotide sequence: TGTGCCAGCAGCGTAGGTGGGCAGGGACAACGCCATGAGCAGTTCTTC. Encoded protein: CASSVGGQGQRHEQFF.

This chain connects TRBV7-2 to TRBJ2-7, with D maybe TRBD2 (7 bases). The CDR3 loop spans 13 amino acids. Germline loops: CDR1 SGHTA, CDR2 FQGNSA. Trimming cost V 7 bases and J 0 bases, with 10 bases left between them. CDR3 bases: TGTGCCAGCACGCGGGGGCCCTCCTACGAGCAGTACTTC. This sequence encodes CASTRGPSYEQYF.

This clone was detected once. This chain connects TRBV15 to TRBJ2-7; no definite D call. Germline CDR1 reads LNHNV; CDR2 reads YYDKDF (reference sequence). Between the trimmed V and J ends, which lost 5 bases and 6 bases, there was a span of 14 bases. The CDR3 totals 13 residues. The CDR3 here is CATSSLLGGEQYF. CDR3 coding DNA: TGTGCCACCAGCTCCCTATTAGGTGGCGAGCAGTACTTC.

The gene calls are TRBV4-2 and TRBJ1-1; perhaps TRBD1 as D (6 bases). The germline V gene encodes CDR1 LGHNA and CDR2 YNFKEQ. Trimming stripped 3 bases from V and 1 base from J, with 12 bases between. The CDR3 consists of 15 residues. This chain's CDR3 is CASSHPQGGNTEAFF. CDR3 sequence (DNA): TGTGCCAGCAGCCATCCACAGGGAGGGAACACTGAAGCTTTCTTT.

This clone was observed a single time. The J gene is TRBJ1-2, the V gene TRBV30; a weak D match, TRBD1 (5 bases). Germline V gene lookup returns CDR1 GTSNPN and CDR2 SVGIG (reference sequence). Trimming took 3 bases from V and 3 from J, leaving 11 bases between them. The CDR3 runs to 13 residues. The CDR3 coding sequence is TGTGCCTGGAGGCTCGGGGGTCACTATGGCTACACCTTC. This translates into CAWRLGGHYGYTF.

The V and J genes are TRBV30 and TRBJ1-5; D gene unclear. CDR3 length equals 14 residues. Germline values: CDR1 GTSNPN, CDR2 SVGIG (reference sequence). Trimming took off 3 bases at V and 6 bases at J, with 15 bases between the two ends. CDR3 residues: CAWSQDSWSQPQHF. The CDR3 nucleotides read TGTGCCTGGAGCCAGGACTCCTGGAGTCAGCCCCAGCATTTT.

Turning to this clone: Other DNA sequences in the same sample also yield this CDR3. This chain joins TRBV7-9 and TRBJ2-7, with D uncertain. CDR1 is SEHNR and CDR2 is FQNEAQ in the germline V gene (reference sequence). Between the trimmed V and J ends, which lost 5 bases and 3 bases, there was a span of 5 bases. The CDR3 runs 11 residues. CDR3: CASSPLYEQYF. CDR3 nucleotide sequence: TGTGCCAGCAGCCCCCTCTACGAGCAGTACTTC.

Only a few counts were recorded for this clone. This sequence joins TRBV6-6 and TRBJ1-1; D is possibly TRBD1 (6 bases). Trimming took off 4 bases at V and 4 bases at J, with 16 bases between the two ends. CDR3 size: 15 residues. CDR1 and CDR2 from the germline V gene are MNHNY and SVGAGI (reference sequence). This chain's CDR3 is CASSWPGQSPTEAFF. The CDR3, as DNA: TGTGCCAGCAGTTGGCCGGGACAAAGCCCCACTGAAGCTTTCTTT.

This clone was seen only once. The chain carries TRBV4-2 and TRBJ2-3; 8 nucleotides line up with TRBD1. Per the germline V gene, CDR1 is LGHNA and CDR2 is YNFKEQ. Trimming removed 1 base from V and 4 bases from J; junction bases left unmatched: 13. This CDR3 comprises 18 residues. CDR3 sequence reads: CASSQGGRSRGRADTQYF. In DNA, the CDR3 is TGTGCCAGCAGCCAAGGGGGTCGAAGCAGGGGGCGGGCAGATACGCAGTATTTT.

The V and J genes are TRBV9 and TRBJ1-1; TRBD1 matches at 7 bases. The CDR3 loop spans 18 amino acids. V trimming: 3 bases; J trimming: 3 bases; junction bases outside the gene matches: 17. CDR1 is SGDLS, CDR2 YYNGEE, per germline. CDR3 coding DNA: TGTGCCAGCAGCGCAGGGACAGAAGAAGCCCTAGCGGACACTGAAGCTTTCTTT. Translated: CASSAGTEEALADTEAFF. Looking up the rest from reference TRBV9 and TRBJ1-1 gives the full variable domain: DSGVTQTPKHLITATGQRVTLRCSPRSGDLSVYWYQQSLDQGLQFLIQYYNGEERAKGNILERFSAQQFPDLHSELNLSSLELGDSALYFCASSAGTEEALADTEAFFGQGTRLTVV.

A single count supports this clone. The chain employs TRBV5-6 and TRBJ2-3; D perhaps matches TRBD2 (5 bases). Trimming cost V 4 bases and J 6 bases, with 15 bases left between them. CDR1 SGHDT and CDR2 YYEEEE come from the germline V gene. The CDR3 loop spans 14 amino acids. This CDR3 is CASSALEISDTQYF. The DNA for the CDR3 is TGTGCCAGCAGCGCACTAGAGATTTCGGATACGCAGTATTTT.

The chain combines TRBV9 with TRBJ2-2; D not resolved. Trimming shortened V by 3 bases and J by 6 bases, and 18 bases separated the two germline ends. Germline V gene sequence: CDR1 SGDLS, CDR2 YYNGEE. This CDR3 contains 16 residues. The CDR3 DNA reads TGTGCCAGCAGCGCGTTCGACATCCATGAGGCCGGGGAGCTGTTTTTT. It encodes CASSAFDIHEAGELFF.

V and J are TRBV5-1 and TRBJ2-1; no clear D gene. Germline loops: CDR1 SGHRS, CDR2 YFSETQ. CDR3 length: 13 residues. Between the trimmed V and J ends, which lost 0 bases and 12 bases, there was a span of 13 bases. CDR3 residues: CASSLADVARQFF. For the CDR3, the DNA is TGCGCCAGCAGCTTGGCCGATGTAGCCCGGCAGTTCTTC.

The gene calls are TRBV29-1 and TRBJ1-5, with D hard to call. Germline CDR1 is SQVTM and CDR2 is ANQGSEA. V shed 6 bases and J shed 5 bases, with 5 bases lying between them. There are 10 residues in the CDR3. In nucleotides, the CDR3 is TGCAGCGTAGTAGATCAGCCCCAGCATTTT. Its protein is CSVVDQPQHF.

The chain recombines TRBV5-1 with TRBJ1-6; tentative D call: TRBD1 (5 bases). CDR1 is SGHRS and CDR2 is YFSETQ in the germline V gene. This CDR3 is built from 15 residues. The V end was cut by 0 bases, the J end by 10 bases, with 14 bases between. The CDR3 DNA reads TGCGCCAGCAGCTTGGAATCTGGGGCTGGATCACCCCTCCACTTT. It yields the protein CASSLESGAGSPLHF.

On this clone itself: A junction end diverges from the germline sequence, so it may reflect a read error. The CDR3 DNA is TGTGCCAGCAGCGTAGCCGGGACGGAGGCGGGTGGCTACACCTTC. Its protein is CASSVAGTEAGGYTF. The gene calls are TRBV7-9 and TRBJ1-2; tentative D call: TRBD1 (5 bases). The CDR3 length is 15 residues. Germline V lookup: CDR1 SEHNR, CDR2 FQNEAQ (reference sequence).